What follows are 5 T cell receptor beta chains derived from one specimen sequenced in a study of T cell responses to AZD1222 COVID-19 vaccine. The protocol was immunoSEQ multiplex PCR, while the TCRdb copy is restricted to in-frame clones and leaves out a portion. The sample includes roughly 160,000 clones, roughly 90% of them seen just once. This sample comprised peripheral blood, obtained 28 days after the second AZD1222 dose. These receptors all come from an adult who received the AZD1222 COVID-19 vaccine.

The chain employs TRBV14 and TRBJ1-1, with D possibly matching TRBD1 (5 bases). The CDR3 spans 12 residues. Germline CDR1 reads SGHDN; CDR2 reads FVKESK. Trimming took 1 base from V and 7 from J, leaving 7 bases between them. CDR3 protein: CASSQGQGEAFF. DNA for the CDR3: TGTGCCAGCAGCCAAGGGCAGGGTGAAGCTTTCTTT.

This chain uses TRBV19 with TRBJ1-4, with a tentative D call TRBD1 (5 bases). Germline CDR1 and CDR2: LNHDA and SQIVND (reference sequence). This CDR3 region has 12 residues. V was pared by 5 bases and J by 9 bases, with 10 bases between. For the CDR3, the DNA is TGTGCCAGTAGTCGGGGCGGCCAAAAACTGTTTTTT. This sequence encodes CASSRGGQKLFF.

V usage is TRBV2 and J usage is TRBJ2-1; D may be TRBD1 or TRBD2 (6 bases each). V dropped 5 bases and J dropped 2 bases, with 13 bases sitting between them. Looked up from germline, CDR1 is SNHLY and CDR2 is FYNNEI. The CDR3 loop spans 15 amino acids. The CDR3, as DNA: TGTGCCAGCAGTATATCGGGGGCAGCCTACAATGAGCAGTTCTTC. Amino acids: CASSISGAAYNEQFF.

The chain has TRBV30 and TRBJ2-2; D remains ambiguous. This CDR3 has 17 amino acids. The V end lost 0 bases, the J end lost 0 bases, and 14 bases lay between the germline ends. Germline CDR1 GTSNPN, CDR2 SVGIG (reference sequence). CDR3 DNA sequence: TGTGCCTGGAGTGTTTTATACAGTGTCTCGAACACCGGGGAGCTGTTTTTT. Protein product: CAWSVLYSVSNTGELFF.

The rearrangement links TRBV30 to TRBJ1-5; D unresolved. Between the trimmed V and J ends, which lost 2 bases and 4 bases, there was a span of 9 bases. The CDR3 is 13 amino acids. Germline values: CDR1 GTSNPN, CDR2 SVGIG (reference sequence). The CDR3 coding sequence is TGTGCCTGGAGTCTCTCATTTAATCAGCCCCAGCATTTT. This gives the protein CAWSLSFNQPQHF.